The 26 T cell receptor beta chains below come from one sample, sequenced in a study of OX40 agonist ivuxolimab in advanced cancers. TCRdb's copy holds only in-frame clones and misses some; the assay was immunoSEQ multiplex PCR. Of some 80,000 clones listed, roughly 94% are singletons. The sample in question was CD4+ or CD8+ T cells sorted from blood, obtained in a trial of the OX40 agonist ivuxolimab. The source is an adult with an advanced solid tumor such as melanoma, head and neck, liver or kidney cancer.

The chain employs TRBV9 and TRBJ1-2; D is possibly TRBD1 (6 bases). Germline assignment: CDR1 SGDLS and CDR2 YYNGEE. CDR3 length equals 15 residues. Trimming stripped 3 bases from V and 4 bases from J, with 16 bases between. CDR3 amino acids: CASSAGQMLAYGYTF. Here the CDR3 DNA reads TGTGCCAGCAGCGCCGGACAGATGCTTGCCTATGGCTACACCTTC.

This chain connects TRBV7-3 to TRBJ2-7, with 8 nucleotides matching TRBD1. V shed 5 bases and J 5 bases; nucleotides not matched to a gene: 11. The CDR3 spans 15 residues. The V gene's germline CDR1 is SGHTA and CDR2 FQGTGA. The CDR3 spells CASSTGAGGGDEQYF. As DNA, the CDR3 is TGTGCCAGCAGCACCGGCGCAGGGGGCGGCGACGAGCAGTACTTC.

The gene calls are TRBV28 and TRBJ1-4; no reliable D call. V gave up 2 bases and J gave up 0 bases, with 13 bases separating them. The CDR3 is 17 residues long. Germline CDR1 and CDR2: MDHEN and SYDVKM. The CDR3 DNA reads as TGTGCCAGCAGTTTACCGTCTCACAGAGCAACTAATGAAAAACTGTTTTTT. Translating gives CASSLPSHRATNEKLFF.

This chain joins TRBV7-2 and TRBJ1-2; weak D call: TRBD1 (5 bases). Trimming cost V 1 base and J 4 bases, with 10 bases left between them. The CDR3 runs 14 residues. Per germline, CDR1 SGHTA and CDR2 FQGNSA. The CDR3 bases are TGTGCCAGCAGCTTAGGAGGCAGGGCCTATGGCTACACCTTC. It translates to CASSLGGRAYGYTF. Supplemented by reference TRBV7-2 and TRBJ1-2, the full variable domain reads GAGVSQSPSNKVTEKGKDVELRCDPISGHTALYWYRQSLGQGLEFLIYFQGNSAPDKSGLPSDRFSAERTGGSVSTLTIQRTQQEDSAVYLCASSLGGRAYGYTFGSGTRLTVV.

V is TRBV4-2 and J is TRBJ1-5; TRBD1 matches at 8 bases. CDR1 LGHNA and CDR2 YNFKEQ come from the germline V gene. V was clipped by 0 bases and J by 11 bases; unmatched bases: 9. This CDR3 has 15 residues. The CDR3 sequence is CASSQEQGVIMTQHF. The DNA for the CDR3 is TGTGCCAGCAGCCAAGAACAGGGGGTGATCATGACCCAGCATTTT.

The count of this clone is one. For the CDR3, the DNA is TGTGCCAGCAGCCCCCGGCGGGGAGGTAATGAAAAACTGTTTTTT. Protein sequence: CASSPRRGGNEKLFF. This chain uses TRBV7-9 with TRBJ1-4, with D hard to call. There are 15 residues in the CDR3. V was clipped by 5 bases and J by 4 bases, with 14 bases between them. Per the germline V gene, CDR1 is SEHNR and CDR2 is FQNEAQ (reference sequence).

This rearrangement joins TRBV27 to TRBJ2-3, with 7 bases that match TRBD1. Germline CDR1 and CDR2: MNHEY and SMNVEV (reference sequence). CDR3 length: 21 residues. With V trimmed by 2 bases and J by 1 base, 21 bases remained unmatched. CDR3 protein: CASSLGGRGRSRGIGTDTQYF. For the CDR3, the DNA is TGTGCCAGCAGTTTAGGGGGTAGGGGGCGGAGCCGAGGGATTGGCACAGATACGCAGTATTTT.

The chain has TRBV27 and TRBJ2-1, with 9 bases identical to TRBD2. The V gene's germline CDR1 is MNHEY and CDR2 SMNVEV (reference sequence). The trim removed 3 bases at V and 4 bases at J, leaving 4 bases unmatched. The CDR3 totals 15 residues. The CDR3 DNA reads as TGTGCCAGCAGTTTGGTTAGCGGGAGTTACAATGAGCAGTTCTTC. Amino acids: CASSLVSGSYNEQFF.

The J gene is TRBJ1-1, the V gene TRBV30; D uncertain. CDR3 length: 13 residues. Trimming cost V 8 bases and J 3 bases, with 16 bases left between them. CDR1 GTSNPN and CDR2 SVGIG come from the germline V gene (reference sequence). CDR3 sequence (DNA): TGTGCCCTCCACTTGGGAGGGTACACTGAAGCTTTCTTT. It yields the protein CALHLGGYTEAFF.

The V call is TRBV2, the J call TRBJ1-1; the D gene is possibly TRBD1 (6 bases). Trimming removed 6 bases at V and 0 bases at J, with 11 bases between. Germline V gives CDR1 SNHLY, CDR2 FYNNEI. This CDR3 comprises 14 residues. The CDR3 DNA reads as TGTGCCAGCAGACCACAGGGCCTGAACACTGAAGCTTTCTTT. The encoded protein is CASRPQGLNTEAFF.

V usage is TRBV6-5 and J usage is TRBJ2-3; D perhaps matches TRBD1 (6 bases). Germline V gene lookup returns CDR1 MNHEY and CDR2 SVGAGI. CDR3 length: 15 amino acids. The ends were cut back, 6 bases at V and 1 base at J, with 14 bases in the middle. CDR3 DNA: TGTGCCAGCAGCCCAGGGGTCCCCGGCACAGATACGCAGTATTTT. Translating it yields CASSPGVPGTDTQYF.

The gene calls are TRBV7-6 and TRBJ2-7; TRBD2 matches at 7 bases. This CDR3 is built from 15 residues. Germline CDR1 is SGHVS and CDR2 is FNYEAQ. Trimming took 5 bases from V and 1 from J; bases not matched to a gene: 8. The DNA for the CDR3 is TGTGCCAGCAGCCTGGGGGAGGGTGGGTCCTACGAGCAGTACTTC. Its translation is CASSLGEGGSYEQYF.

The chain has TRBV19 and TRBJ2-5, with 9 bases fitting TRBD1. The CDR3 length is 15 residues. After removal of 5 bases from V and 1 base from J, the junction contained 5 bases not matched to a gene. Germline V gene sequence: CDR1 LNHDA, CDR2 SQIVND (reference sequence). CDR3 protein: CASSPGTGFQETQYF. CDR3 coding DNA: TGTGCCAGTAGTCCCGGGACAGGGTTCCAAGAGACCCAGTACTTC.

The chain recombines TRBV4-3 with TRBJ1-2, with D possibly TRBD1 on 6 matching bases. Germline assignment: CDR1 LGHNA and CDR2 YSLEER. Trimming took 0 bases from V and 7 from J, leaving 12 bases between them. The CDR3 runs 14 residues. CDR3 sequence: CASSQDQAGAGYTF. DNA for the CDR3: TGCGCCAGCAGCCAAGATCAGGCAGGGGCTGGCTACACCTTC.

V and J are TRBV7-2 and TRBJ2-2; tentatively, D is TRBD2 (5 bases). V dropped 4 bases and J dropped 4 bases, with 16 bases sitting between them. This CDR3 spans 16 amino acids. Germline V CDR1 and CDR2: SGHTA, FQGNSA. The CDR3 loop is CASSSADRLRTGELFF. CDR3 nucleotides: TGTGCCAGCAGCTCCGCGGACCGACTACGCACCGGGGAGCTGTTTTTT.

This clone was seen only once. The chain carries TRBV7-2 and TRBJ2-7, with TRBD2 matching 10 bases. This CDR3 comprises 17 residues. J lost 0 bases, V lost 5 bases, and 10 bases had no gene match. The germline CDR1 and CDR2 sequences are SGHTA and FQGNSA. The CDR3 DNA reads TGTGCCAGCAGCCCCCCCGGACTAGCGGCTAGCTCCTACGAGCAGTACTTC. It encodes CASSPPGLAASSYEQYF.

The chain links TRBV15 to TRBJ1-5; TRBD1 is a possible D gene (5 bases). V lost 8 bases to trimming and J lost 12 bases, with 23 bases between them. The CDR3 loop spans 14 amino acids. The germline V gene encodes CDR1 LNHNV and CDR2 YYDKDF (reference sequence). The CDR3 spells CATQHRGKSGVQHF. The CDR3 nucleotides are TGTGCCACCCAACATCGGGGGAAATCGGGCGTCCAGCATTTT. Complete variable domain (other parts from reference TRBV15 and TRBJ1-5): DAMVIQNPRYQVTQFGKPVTLSCSQTLNHNVMYWYQQKSSQAPKLLFHYYDKDFNNEADTPDNFQSRRPNTSFCFLDIRSPGLGDTAMYLCATQHRGKSGVQHFGDGTRLSIL.

This clone was seen a single time. The chain recombines TRBV6-5 with TRBJ1-2; 10 bases are shared with TRBD1. The germline V gene has CDR1 MNHEY and CDR2 SVGAGI. J was trimmed by 6 bases and V by 7 bases; bases with no gene match: 11. The CDR3 is made up of 15 amino acids. CDR3 in amino acids: CASNQFDRGHNGYTF. The CDR3 DNA sequence: TGTGCCAGCAACCAGTTCGACAGGGGGCATAATGGCTACACCTTC.

The chain is built from TRBV7-7 and TRBJ2-5; 9 nucleotides match TRBD2. The CDR3 covers 16 residues. After removal of 0 bases from V and 4 bases from J, the junction contained 6 bases not matched to a gene. Germline values: CDR1 SSHAT, CDR2 FNYEAQ (reference sequence). CDR3 loop: CASSLALGGGGETQYF. The CDR3 DNA is TGTGCCAGCAGCTTAGCGCTGGGCGGGGGGGGAGAGACCCAGTACTTC.

The chain employs TRBV6-5 and TRBJ1-2, with a possible D match to TRBD1 (6 bases). CDR1 is MNHEY and CDR2 is SVGAGI in the germline V gene. The CDR3 length is 13 residues. V was cut by 4 bases and J by 6 bases, with 12 bases left in between. In DNA, the CDR3 is TGTGCCAGCAGTTCATCAGGGGTAAATGGCTACACCTTC. Its translation is CASSSSGVNGYTF.

The chain links TRBV27 to TRBJ2-1, with D tentatively TRBD2 (6 bases). The ends were cut back, 5 bases at V and 2 bases at J, with 13 bases in the middle. Germline V gene data show CDR1 as MNHEY and CDR2 as SMNVEV (reference sequence). The CDR3 length is 15 residues. The CDR3 spells CASSTREAAYNEQFF. The CDR3 DNA sequence: TGTGCCAGCAGTACAAGGGAGGCGGCCTACAATGAGCAGTTCTTC.

The J gene is TRBJ1-6, the V gene TRBV18, with D tentatively TRBD1 (5 bases). This CDR3 has 17 residues. V was pared by 6 bases and J by 0 bases, with 15 bases between. The germline gives CDR1 KGHSH, CDR2 LQKENI. CDR3 sequence reads: CASSPTATSSYNSPLHF. The CDR3 coding sequence is TGTGCCAGCTCCCCGACAGCCACAAGCTCCTATAATTCACCCCTCCACTTT.

The chain uses TRBV4-3 and TRBJ2-3, with 8 bases lining up with TRBD2. V lost 1 base and J lost 4; bases outside the gene matches: 7. The CDR3 contains 16 residues. CDR1 and CDR2 from the germline V gene are LGHNA and YSLEER. CDR3 sequence (DNA): TGCGCCAGCAGCCAAGGGTTTAGCGGGGCGGCAGATACGCAGTATTTT. Its protein product is CASSQGFSGAADTQYF.

As to this clone: At one boundary the junction diverges from the germline segment, which might be a read error. This sample also contains other DNA sequences that code for the same CDR3. V gene TRBV7-8 combines with J gene TRBJ2-7; the match to TRBD1 covers 9 bases. Germline CDR1 SGHVS, CDR2 FQNEAQ. The CDR3 spans 14 residues. CDR3 loop: CASSKGGQGYEQYF. The CDR3 bases are TGTGCCAGCAGCAAAGGGGGACAGGGCTACGAGCAATACTTC.

Concerning this clone itself: This sample also contains other DNA sequences that code for the same CDR3. The chain links TRBV4-3 to TRBJ2-5, with D possibly being TRBD2 (6 bases). The end of the DNA aligns better with TRBJ2-7, so the J call may be wrong. Per germline, CDR1 LGHNA and CDR2 YSLEER. CDR3 length equals 14 residues. DNA of the CDR3: TGCGCCAGCAGCCAAGATGCCGGGGGATACGAGCAGTACTTC. Encoded protein: CASSQDAGGYEQYF.

This chain joins TRBV6-1 and TRBJ2-2; possibly TRBD1 for D (6 bases). This CDR3 contains 16 residues. The germline V gene encodes CDR1 MNHNS and CDR2 SASEGT. Trimming pared 3 bases from V and 2 bases from J, leaving 13 bases between. CDR3 sequence: CASSDLQGTNTGELFF. In nucleotides, the CDR3 is TGTGCCAGCAGTGACCTACAGGGAACCAACACCGGGGAGCTGTTTTTT.